The rows below give T cell receptor beta chains drawn from one sample of a study of cytomegalovirus exposure and HLA in healthy donors. Sequencing used immunoSEQ multiplex PCR; TCRdb keeps in-frame clones, though not all of them. The table shows about 190,000 clones, with roughly 80% occurring only once. The sample comprised PBMCs. The receptors originated from a man in his forties or fifties in good health and CMV-seropositive. The CDR3 runs from the conserved cysteine through the conserved F or W. A D gene is named only where the DNA matches it firmly. The size field is filled for only some rows; it gives once, few, many or a size class.

16	-	TRBV7-9	-	TRBJ2-7	CASSLALNPGSYEQYF	TGTGCCAGCAGCTTAGCTCTTAACCCAGGATCATACGAGCAGTACTTC
15	-	TRBV27	-	TRBJ1-1	CASSLEGGGGTEAFF	TGTGCCAGCAGTTTAGAGGGAGGGGGAGGCACTGAAGCTTTCTTT
16	-	TRBV2	-	TRBJ1-1	CASSEVEGALNTEAFF	TGTGCCAGCAGTGAAGTGGAAGGGGCGCTGAACACTGAAGCTTTCTTT
13	-	TRBV7-9	TRBD2	TRBJ2-1	CASTGLAHNEQFF	TGTGCCAGCACAGGACTAGCGCACAATGAGCAGTTCTTC
13	once	TRBV28	-	TRBJ1-2	CASRPTENYGYTF	TGTGCCAGCAGGCCGACAGAAAACTATGGCTACACCTTC
18	-	TRBV18	TRBD2	TRBJ2-2	CASSRTSGGTANTGELFF	TGTGCCAGCTCGCGGACTAGCGGGGGGACGGCGAACACCGGGGAGCTGTTTTTT
13	-	TRBV7-3	-	TRBJ2-5	CASSLFREETQYF	TGTGCCAGCAGCTTATTCAGGGAAGAGACCCAGTACTTC
16	-	TRBV4-2	TRBD2	TRBJ2-5	CASSPSLAGGSETQYF	TGTGCCAGCAGCCCCTCCCTTGCGGGGGGTTCAGAGACCCAGTACTTC
14	-	TRBV2	TRBD2	TRBJ2-7	CASSKGLGLYEQYF	TGTGCCAGCAGTAAGGGACTAGGGCTCTACGAGCAGTACTTC
13	-	TRBV19	-	TRBJ1-1	CASSISRDTEAFF	TGTGCCAGTAGTATCTCCCGGGACACTGAAGCTTTCTTT
14	-	TRBV2	-	TRBJ2-7	CASSEGARGYEQYF	TGTGCCAGCAGTGAAGGGGCGCGGGGCTACGAGCAGTACTTC
16	-	TRBV4-2	-	TRBJ2-3	CASSPTGEGGPDTQYF	TGTGCCAGCAGCCCTACTGGGGAGGGGGGGCCAGATACGCAGTATTTT
17	few	TRBV2	TRBD2	TRBJ2-3	CASSAGGRSSSTDTQYF	TGTGCCAGCTCCGCGGGGGGGCGGAGCTCTAGCACAGATACGCAGTATTTT
12	-	TRBV9	-	TRBJ2-4	CASSGPGNIQYF	TGTGCCAGCAGCGGCCCGGGAAACATTCAGTACTTC
14	-	TRBV4-3	-	TRBJ1-5	CASSQVQSNQPQHF	TGCGCCAGCAGCCAAGTTCAGTCCAATCAGCCCCAGCATTTT
15	-	TRBV5-4	-	TRBJ2-6	CASRTGSSGANVLTF	TGTGCCAGCCGGACGGGGAGCTCTGGGGCCAACGTCCTGACTTTC
16	-	TRBV15	TRBD2	TRBJ2-3	CATSWGTSGGRDTQYF	TGTGCCACCAGCTGGGGGACTAGCGGGGGGCGGGATACGCAGTATTTT
13	-	TRBV7-2	-	TRBJ2-7	CASSPREFYEQYF	TGTGCCAGCAGCCCCCGAGAATTCTACGAGCAGTACTTC
14	-	TRBV19	TRBD1	TRBJ1-5	CASSTGTGHQPQHF	TGTGCCAGTAGCACCGGGACAGGACATCAGCCCCAGCATTTT
14	-	TRBV6-5	-	TRBJ2-2	CASRQQANTGELFF	TGTGCCAGCCGCCAACAGGCGAACACCGGGGAGCTGTTTTTT
14	-	TRBV2	-	TRBJ1-2	CASSAVLRTYGYTF	TGTGCCAGCAGTGCGGTTTTGAGAACCTATGGCTACACCTTC